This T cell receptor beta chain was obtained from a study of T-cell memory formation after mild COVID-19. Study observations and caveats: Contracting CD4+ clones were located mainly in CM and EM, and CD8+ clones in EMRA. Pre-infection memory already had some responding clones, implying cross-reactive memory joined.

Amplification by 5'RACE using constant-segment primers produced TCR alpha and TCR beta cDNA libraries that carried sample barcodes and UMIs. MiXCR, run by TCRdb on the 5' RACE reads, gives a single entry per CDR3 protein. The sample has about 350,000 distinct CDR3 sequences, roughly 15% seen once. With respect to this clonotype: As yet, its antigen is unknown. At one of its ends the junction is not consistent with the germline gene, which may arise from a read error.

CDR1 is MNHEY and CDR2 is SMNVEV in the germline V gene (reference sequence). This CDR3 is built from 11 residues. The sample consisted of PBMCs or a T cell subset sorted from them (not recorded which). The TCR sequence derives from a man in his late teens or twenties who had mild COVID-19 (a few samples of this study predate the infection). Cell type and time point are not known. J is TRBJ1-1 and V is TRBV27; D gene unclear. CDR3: CASRGYTDAFF. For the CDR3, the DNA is TGTGCCAGCAGGGGGTACACTGACGCTTTCTTT.